This is a list of T cell receptor beta chains from one sample in a study of blood T cell repertoires in COVID-19. Sequenced by immunoSEQ multiplex PCR; TCRdb stores in-frame clones only, minus some. The profile covers some 100,000 clones, with roughly nine tenths appearing a single time and 0.85% to 1% taken by the ten largest. Sequences were obtained from peripheral blood. The receptors stem from a man aged 55 to 70 with acute or convalescent COVID-19. The CDR3 runs from the conserved cysteine through the conserved F or W. A D gene is named only where the DNA matches it firmly. Only part of the rows carry a size: once, few, many, or a class if the clone is expanded.

V gene	D gene	J gene	clone size	CDR3 DNA	CDR3 protein
TRBV19	TRBD2	TRBJ2-3	NA	TGTGCCAGTAGTTTAGCGGGAGTGCTAGATACGCAGTATTTT	CASSLAGVLDTQYF
TRBV18	NA	TRBJ2-5	NA	TGTGCCAGCTCACCACTCAGCGGCGCCCTAGAGACCCAGTACTTC	CASSPLSGALETQYF
TRBV30	NA	TRBJ1-3	NA	TGTGCCTGGAGTGTACAGGGAGGAAACACCATATATTTT	CAWSVQGGNTIYF
TRBV4-1	TRBD2	TRBJ2-2	NA	TGCGCCAGCAGCCCCGGGGGACTAGCGGGCCTCGACACCGGGGAGCTGTTTTTT	CASSPGGLAGLDTGELFF
TRBV27	NA	TRBJ1-5	NA	TGTGCCAGCAGTTTCTCCCGGGGGGGAAGCAATCAGCCCCAGCATTTT	CASSFSRGGSNQPQHF
TRBV11-2	NA	TRBJ1-1	few	TGTGCCAGCACCTTTAGGGGCACTGAAGCTTTCTTT	CASTFRGTEAFF
TRBV7-8	NA	TRBJ1-1	NA	TGTGCCAGCAGCTTAGATCCACAGACGAACACTGAAGCTTTCTTT	CASSLDPQTNTEAFF
TRBV7-2	TRBD2	TRBJ2-1	NA	TGTGCCAGCAGCTCACTAGCGGGACCATACAATGAGCAGTTCTTC	CASSSLAGPYNEQFF
TRBV29-1	TRBD2	TRBJ2-1	NA	TGCAGCGTTGACATACTAGCGGCAAGCTCCTACAATGAGCAGTTCTTC	CSVDILAASSYNEQFF
TRBV19	NA	TRBJ2-2	NA	TGTGCCAGTAAGGGGGGGCCGGGCACCGGGGAGCTGTTTTTT	CASKGGPGTGELFF
TRBV5-1	NA	TRBJ2-1	NA	TGCGCCAGCAGCTTGGGTACGGGGGTGTACAATGAGCAGTTCTTC	CASSLGTGVYNEQFF
TRBV27	NA	TRBJ1-1	few	TGTGCCAGCTCGCCGGGGGGGGGAGACACTGAAGCTTTCTTT	CASSPGGGDTEAFF
TRBV5-1	TRBD2	TRBJ2-1	NA	TGCGCCAGCAGCTTGGCGACTAGCGGGAGCGGCAATGAGCAGTTCTTC	CASSLATSGSGNEQFF